The next 30 T cell receptor beta chains were all read from a single sample in a study of response to subunit inactivated influenza vaccine. TCRdb reprocessed the RT-PCR reads with MiXCR, giving one entry per CDR3 protein. The data contain more than 700,000 distinct CDR3 sequences, 20% to 25% of them seen just once; the ten biggest clones take up about 9.4%. The specimen comprised PBMCs from blood, sampled around 5 days after vaccination. The origin of the receptors is a man in his forties or fifties who received an inactivated influenza vaccine.

V is TRBV7-2 and J is TRBJ2-7, with TRBD1 matching 7 bases. CDR3 size: 16 residues. Trimming took 5 bases from V and 0 from J; bases not matched to a gene: 10. The germline V gene encodes CDR1 SGHTA and CDR2 FQGNSA. The CDR3 DNA reads TGTGCCAGCAGCCCGCGAGGGGGCCCCAGCTCCTACGAGCAGTACTTC. It translates to CASSPRGGPSSYEQYF.

This clonotype was found a few times. CDR3 sequence reads: CSARDLGLAKETQYF. CDR3 sequence (DNA): TGCAGTGCTAGAGATTTAGGACTAGCGAAAGAGACCCAGTACTTC. The chain carries TRBV20-1 and TRBJ2-5, with 9 bases that match TRBD2. The V gene end was trimmed by 0 bases and the J gene end by 3 bases; junction bases not matched to a gene: 5. Germline loops: CDR1 DFQATT, CDR2 SNEGSKA (reference sequence). This CDR3 has 15 amino acids.

This clonotype turned up a few times. The rearrangement joins TRBV2 to TRBJ2-2, with 9 positions matching TRBD2. Germline lookup yields CDR1 SNHLY and CDR2 FYNNEI. V shed 8 bases, J shed 0 bases, and the junction held 7 bases outside the gene matches. The CDR3 has 16 residues. In DNA form, the CDR3 reads TGTGCCAGCTGCGGGGGGGCCAGCTCGAACACCGGGGAGCTGTTTTTT. It encodes CASCGGASSNTGELFF.

The chain recombines TRBV20-1 with TRBJ2-3, with 10 bases identical to TRBD2. V lost 3 bases and J lost 6; bases outside the gene matches: 6. The CDR3 is 14 residues long. Germline V CDR1 and CDR2: DFQATT, SNEGSKA (reference sequence). For the CDR3, the DNA is TGCAGTGCTAGCAGCGGGAGGGCCTTTGATACGCAGTATTTT. It codes for CSASSGRAFDTQYF.

The genes are TRBV4-2 and TRBJ1-4; no firm D call. The CDR3 is made up of 15 amino acids. V gave up 0 bases and J gave up 5 bases, with 10 bases separating them. CDR1 and CDR2 from the germline V gene are LGHNA and YNFKEQ. This CDR3 reads CASSQDLLLNEKLFF. For the CDR3, the DNA is TGTGCCAGCAGCCAAGATCTTCTCCTCAATGAAAAACTGTTTTTT.

This clonotype was detected many times. This chain links TRBV5-1 with TRBJ2-7; either TRBD1 or TRBD2 may supply D (5 bases each). This CDR3 region has 14 residues. In germline, CDR1 is SGHRS, CDR2 YFSETQ. The V end was cut by 0 bases, the J end by 1 base, with 8 bases between. The CDR3 loop is CASSLDRTSYEQYF. The CDR3 DNA is TGCGCCAGCAGCTTGGACAGGACTTCCTACGAGCAGTACTTC.

The chain couples TRBV7-2 to TRBJ2-7, with 10 bases aligning to TRBD1. Germline V gene data show CDR1 as SGHTA and CDR2 as FQGNSA. CDR3 size: 15 residues. After removal of 4 bases from V and 7 bases from J, the junction contained 10 bases not matched to a gene. CDR3 bases: TGTGCCAGCAGCTGGGCCGGGACAGGGGTGGAGGAGCAGTACTTC. Its translation is CASSWAGTGVEEQYF. Supplemented by reference TRBV7-2 and TRBJ2-7, the full variable domain reads GAGVSQSPSNKVTEKGKDVELRCDPISGHTALYWYRQSLGQGLEFLIYFQGNSAPDKSGLPSDRFSAERTGGSVSTLTIQRTQQEDSAVYLCASSWAGTGVEEQYFGPGTRLTVT.

This clonotype has only a few counts. This rearrangement joins TRBV27 to TRBJ1-2, with 8 bases identical to TRBD1. The V gene end was trimmed by 5 bases and the J gene end by 4 bases; junction bases not matched to a gene: 12. The CDR3 covers 16 residues. Germline V CDR1 and CDR2: MNHEY, SMNVEV (reference sequence). In DNA form, the CDR3 reads TGTGCCAGCAGTCCCCTCGGGGGGACAGGCTTCTATGGCTACACCTTC. Protein: CASSPLGGTGFYGYTF.

There are a few counts of this clonotype. This chain links TRBV12-3 or TRBV12-4 with TRBJ2-5; weak D call: TRBD1 (6 bases). This CDR3 contains 15 residues. V lost 7 bases and J lost 4, with 19 bases in between. This CDR3 is CASTKLQGGGETQYF. The DNA of the CDR3 is TGTGCCAGCACCAAGCTACAGGGTGGGGGAGAGACCCAGTACTTC.

The chain has TRBV18 and TRBJ1-1; D may be TRBD1 (6 bases). This CDR3 is built from 14 residues. The germline V gene encodes CDR1 KGHSH and CDR2 LQKENI. V dropped 2 bases and J dropped 4 bases, with 11 bases sitting between them. The CDR3 DNA reads TGTGCCAGCTCACCATCGGCCAGGGGCACTGAAGCTTTCTTT. Its protein product is CASSPSARGTEAFF. Using reference TRBV18 and TRBJ1-1 for the parts outside the CDR3, the full variable domain is NAGVMQNPRHLVRRRGQEARLRCSPMKGHSHVYWYRQLPEEGLKFMVYLQKENIIDESGMPKERFSAEFPKEGPSILRIQQVVRGDSAAYFCASSPSARGTEAFFGQGTRLTVV.

As for this clonotype: A read error is possible here, since a much larger clone lies one base away. The V and J genes are TRBV12-3 or TRBV12-4 and TRBJ2-1, with 8 positions matching TRBD2. With 11 bases clipped from V and 9 bases from J, the junction kept 9 bases outside the gene matches. The CDR3 covers 12 residues. The CDR3 DNA reads as TGTGCCTGCACCGGGGGGGCCACTGAGCAGTTCTTC. It codes for CACTGGATEQFF.

The chain recombines TRBV29-1 with TRBJ1-1; D might be TRBD1 (5 bases). Germline V gives CDR1 SQVTM, CDR2 ANQGSEA. This CDR3 comprises 12 residues. With 7 bases removed from V and 8 bases from J, the gap between germline ends came to 17 bases. CDR3 sequence: CSGGLPGTEAFF. CDR3 bases: TGCAGCGGGGGTCTACCAGGGACGGAAGCTTTCTTT.

This clonotype appeared a few times. This chain connects TRBV24-1 to TRBJ1-2; 11 bases are shared with TRBD1. The ends lost 3 bases at V and 6 bases at J; junction bases unmatched: 8. CDR3 length: 16 amino acids. Germline CDR1 is KGHDR and CDR2 is SFDVKD. Here the CDR3 DNA reads TGTGCCACCAGTGATCGAATGGACAGGGGGCTTGATGGCTACACCTTC. It specifies CATSDRMDRGLDGYTF.

The chain is built from TRBV5-1 and TRBJ2-3, with 8 bases matching TRBD2. Germline V gene sequence: CDR1 SGHRS, CDR2 YFSETQ. Germline trimming cut 4 bases from V and 5 bases from J; bases unmatched to any gene: 6. There are 14 residues in the CDR3. This chain's CDR3 is CASSLGLAEDTQYF. In DNA form, the CDR3 reads TGCGCCAGCAGCCTAGGACTAGCAGAAGATACGCAGTATTTT. The full variable domain, completed using reference TRBV5-1 and TRBJ2-3, is KAGVTQTPRYLIKTRGQQVTLSCSPISGHRSVSWYQQTPGQGLQFLFEYFSETQRNKGNFPGRFSGRQFSNSRSEMNVSTLELGDSALYLCASSLGLAEDTQYFGPGTRLTVL.

This chain connects TRBV12-3 or TRBV12-4 to TRBJ1-5; D is uncertain. V was clipped by 2 bases and J by 7 bases, with 9 bases between them. This CDR3 is built from 13 residues. This chain's CDR3 is CASSLILGQPQHF. DNA for the CDR3: TGTGCCAGCAGTTTAATATTGGGCCAGCCCCAGCATTTT.

The chain couples TRBV20-1 to TRBJ2-1; D not certain. V lost 3 bases, J lost 7 bases, and 13 bases lay in between. The germline CDR1 and CDR2 sequences are DFQATT and SNEGSKA (reference sequence). The CDR3 extends over 13 amino acids. The CDR3 sequence is CSARHVRQNEQFF. The CDR3, as DNA: TGCAGTGCTAGGCACGTACGTCAGAATGAGCAGTTCTTC.

This clonotype showed up just a few times. The chain is built from TRBV12-3 or TRBV12-4 and TRBJ1-5, with TRBD1 as a possible D gene (6 bases). Trimming took 6 bases from V and 5 from J, leaving 20 bases between them. The length of the CDR3 is 16 residues. DNA for the CDR3: TGTGCCAGCAGACAAGGGGGACACCAGACGGATCAGCCCCAGCATTTT. Protein: CASRQGGHQTDQPQHF.

The chain recombines TRBV5-1 with TRBJ2-7, with TRBD1 matching 9 bases. Germline CDR1 and CDR2: SGHRS and YFSETQ. V dropped 3 bases and J dropped 3; count of bases not matched to a gene: 10. The CDR3 extends over 16 amino acids. This CDR3 reads CASSSLGTGSFYEQYF. CDR3 sequence (DNA): TGCGCCAGCAGCTCCCTCGGGACAGGGTCTTTCTACGAGCAGTACTTC.

The rearrangement uses TRBV20-1 and TRBJ1-5; D is undetermined. Germline values: CDR1 DFQATT, CDR2 SNEGSKA (reference sequence). Between the trimmed V and J ends, which lost 4 bases and 0 bases, there was a span of 10 bases. This CDR3 has 14 residues. This CDR3 is CSANPDGSNQPQHF. The CDR3 bases are TGCAGTGCTAACCCGGACGGTAGCAATCAGCCCCAGCATTTT.

In this sample, this clonotype turned up a few times. The chain couples TRBV6-5 to TRBJ2-1, with a weak D call TRBD2 (7 bases). The CDR3 extends over 14 amino acids. The V end lost 0 bases, the J end lost 10 bases, and 13 bases lay between the germline ends. Germline V lookup: CDR1 MNHEY, CDR2 SVGAGI. The CDR3 bases are TGTGCCAGCAGTTACTCCAACGGGGGGCCGGAGCAGTTCTTC. Its protein is CASSYSNGGPEQFF.

The V call is TRBV28, the J call TRBJ2-7; weak D call: TRBD1 (6 bases). Per the germline V gene, CDR1 is MDHEN and CDR2 is SYDVKM. The CDR3 is 14 residues long. The V end was cut by 6 bases, the J end by 5 bases, with 17 bases between. The chain's CDR3 is CASSHSPGHHEQYF. CDR3 coding DNA: TGTGCCAGCAGCCACAGTCCGGGACACCACGAGCAGTACTTC.

The V call is TRBV27, the J call TRBJ2-7; 9 nucleotides line up with TRBD2. This CDR3 has 13 amino acids. The J segment lost 3 bases and the V segment lost 6 bases, leaving 3 bases of the junction unmatched. The germline gives CDR1 MNHEY, CDR2 SMNVEV (reference sequence). The CDR3 sequence is CASRGSGSYEQYF. In DNA form, the CDR3 reads TGTGCCAGCAGAGGTAGCGGGAGCTACGAGCAGTACTTC.

In this sample, this clonotype turned up a few times. The rearrangement links TRBV5-6 to TRBJ2-7; the D is unclear. The length of the CDR3 is 14 residues. Per the germline V gene, CDR1 is SGHDT and CDR2 is YYEEEE. V gave up 1 base and J gave up 2 bases, with 10 bases separating them. Here the CDR3 DNA reads TGTGCCAGCAGCTTGCAGCGCAGGCCCTACGAGCAGTACTTC. It yields the protein CASSLQRRPYEQYF.

This clonotype was picked up a small number of times. In nucleotides, the CDR3 is TGTGCCAGCAGCCCCCTAGGTAGCGGGGGGGCGCAGGAGACCCAGTACTTC. As protein: CASSPLGSGGAQETQYF. The rearrangement uses TRBV5-6 and TRBJ2-5; 11 positions match TRBD2. Unmatched junction bases numbered 13, after V lost 4 bases and J lost 5 bases. This CDR3 is 17 amino acids long. CDR1 and CDR2 from the germline V gene are SGHDT and YYEEEE.

This clonotype has just a few counts. V gene TRBV5-1 combines with J gene TRBJ2-6; tentatively, D is TRBD1 (5 bases). V was cut by 0 bases and J by 1 base, with 17 bases left in between. CDR1 SGHRS and CDR2 YFSETQ come from the germline V gene. This CDR3 contains 19 residues. CDR3 coding DNA: TGCGCCAGCAGCTTGGGGCTTACAGGTTTAACATCTGGGGCCAACGTCCTGACTTTC. It translates to CASSLGLTGLTSGANVLTF.

This clonotype has a handful of counts. The rearrangement links TRBV6-1 to TRBJ2-7; D remains unclear. The CDR3 runs 13 residues. Germline values: CDR1 MNHNS, CDR2 SASEGT. V was clipped by 4 bases and J by 6 bases, with 13 bases between them. CDR3 sequence reads: CASSAITSGEQYF. In nucleotides, the CDR3 is TGTGCCAGCAGTGCCATCACCTCCGGCGAGCAGTACTTC.

The V call is TRBV7-8, the J call TRBJ1-2, with 9 bases identical to TRBD1. V lost 1 base to trimming and J lost 6 bases; unmatched junction nucleotides: 9. CDR3 length: 16 amino acids. Germline CDR1 and CDR2: SGHVS and FQNEAQ. The CDR3 DNA follows: TGTGCCAGCAGCTTAGTCTTACAGGGGGCGAGGAATGGCTACACCTTC. Encoded protein: CASSLVLQGARNGYTF. Complete variable domain (other parts from reference TRBV7-8 and TRBJ1-2): GAGVSQSPRYKVAKRGQDVALRCDPISGHVSLFWYQQALGQGPEFLTYFQNEAQLDKSGLPSDRFFAERPEGSVSTLKIQRTQQEDSAVYLCASSLVLQGARNGYTFGSGTRLTVV.

This clonotype was recorded a few times. The chain uses TRBV20-1 and TRBJ2-3, with D unresolved. Germline V gene sequence: CDR1 DFQATT, CDR2 SNEGSKA (reference sequence). This CDR3 contains 10 residues. The CDR3 spells CSAVTDTQYF. The CDR3 region has the DNA TGCAGCGCGGTCACAGATACGCAGTATTTT.

The chain joins TRBV3-1 to TRBJ2-1; TRBD1 matches 7 bases. Germline V gene sequence: CDR1 LGHDT, CDR2 YNNKEL (reference sequence). The CDR3 is 15 amino acids. J was trimmed by 8 bases and V by 1 base; bases with no gene match: 8. CDR3 sequence: CASSQGPGGVYEQFF. CDR3 nucleotides: TGTGCCAGCAGCCAAGGCCCAGGGGGTGTCTATGAGCAGTTCTTC.

The chain joins TRBV12-3 or TRBV12-4 to TRBJ1-5; 9 bases map to TRBD1. V shed 5 bases, J shed 6 bases, and the junction held 5 bases outside the gene matches. The CDR3 runs to 14 residues. The CDR3 DNA reads as TGTGCCAGCAGTATTGGGACAGGGCCTCAGCCCCAGCATTTT. It is translated as CASSIGTGPQPQHF.